The 11 T cell receptor beta chains presented below share a single source sample, sequenced in a study of blood T cells in healthy people across ages (dated by TCRdb to the mid-2010s). Library generation was performed with 5' RACE. These reads were obtained on an Illumina HiSeq 2500. A second 7 to 11 cycle PCR used a sample-barcoded 5' primer and a J-beta primer mix. Starting from the raw public reads, TCRdb applied fastp trimming at Q25, assembled clones with MiXCR and retained in-frame beta chains. Entries are consolidated by CDR3 protein sequence, retaining the most common genes and DNA. The table for this sample lists 870,000 or so distinct CDR3 sequences; 29% of them were counted only once. The top ten clonotypes cover around a sixth of the sample. Sequenced sample: blood. The receptor source for this set is a woman aged 80 or over in good health.

Points on this clonotype: It may be a read error: a sequence one base away is much more abundant. The CDR3 DNA reads as TGTGCCAGCAGTGAAGGTGGGACACGACAGCCCCAGCATTTT. Encoded protein: CASSEGGTRQPQHF. The chain has TRBV25-1 and TRBJ1-5; TRBD1 is a possible D gene (6 bases). From germline, CDR1 is MGHDK and CDR2 SYGVNS. This CDR3 comprises 14 residues. With 2 bases removed from V and 7 bases from J, the gap between germline ends came to 12 bases.

Ten or more counts support this clonotype. A much larger clone lies one base from this, so it may be a read error. This sequence joins TRBV7-2 and TRBJ2-1; D not certain. The end of the DNA aligns better with TRBJ2-7, so the J call may be wrong. CDR3 length: 13 amino acids. CDR1 and CDR2 (germline): SGHTA, FQGNSA. DNA of the CDR3: TGTGCCAGCAGCACGAGCTCCTACAATGAGCAGTACTTC. Protein: CASSTSSYNEQYF.

This clonotype was counted ten times or more. V is TRBV20-1 and J is TRBJ2-1; 15 bases agree with TRBD2. Per germline, CDR1 DFQATT and CDR2 SNEGSKA (reference sequence). The CDR3 has 16 residues. The J segment lost 8 bases and the V segment lost 4 bases, leaving 9 bases of the junction unmatched. CDR3 in amino acids: CSAKGLAGGSTHEQFF. CDR3 bases: TGCAGTGCTAAGGGACTAGCGGGGGGTTCTACCCATGAGCAGTTCTTC.

This chain links TRBV7-2 with TRBJ1-6; D is ambiguous. This CDR3 is built from 17 residues. Trimming removed 0 bases from V and 8 bases from J, with 17 bases in between. Germline lookup yields CDR1 SGHTA and CDR2 FQGNSA. The CDR3 region has the DNA TGTGCCAGCAGCTTAGCGCGGGCAGGCTTGTTCGATTCACCCCTCCACTTT. It translates to CASSLARAGLFDSPLHF. Based on the CDR3 plus reference TRBV7-2 and TRBJ1-6, the full variable domain is GAGVSQSPSNKVTEKGKDVELRCDPISGHTALYWYRQSLGQGLEFLIYFQGNSAPDKSGLPSDRFSAERTGGSVSTLTIQRTQQEDSAVYLCASSLARAGLFDSPLHFGNGTRLTVT.

This clonotype was observed many times. The J gene is TRBJ1-2, the V gene TRBV7-2; 10 nucleotides line up with TRBD1. Germline V gene sequence: CDR1 SGHTA, CDR2 FQGNSA. Trimming cost V 5 bases and J 6 bases; bases outside gene matches: 12. This CDR3 is 16 amino acids long. The CDR3 loop is CASSRLDRGLGHGYTF. The CDR3 nucleotides read TGTGCCAGCAGCCGACTCGACAGGGGGCTCGGGCATGGCTACACCTTC.

At least ten counts were recorded for this clonotype. The V gene is TRBV6-5, the J gene TRBJ2-5; D is possibly TRBD1 (6 bases). Germline lookup yields CDR1 MNHEY and CDR2 SVGAGI. Trimming took off 5 bases at V and 4 bases at J, with 20 bases between the two ends. The CDR3 extends over 16 amino acids. The CDR3 bases are TGTGCCAGCAGTCCAACCGGACAGCCTTCGGGAGAGACCCAGTACTTC. Protein: CASSPTGQPSGETQYF.

This clonotype has a handful of counts. The chain couples TRBV11-3 to TRBJ1-1; D may be TRBD1 (5 bases). The germline V gene encodes CDR1 SGHNT and CDR2 YENEEA. CDR3 size: 15 residues. V dropped 1 base and J dropped 3 bases, with 12 bases sitting between them. This chain's CDR3 is CASSLGRGWDTEAFF. CDR3 nucleotides: TGTGCCAGCAGCTTAGGCCGGGGGTGGGACACTGAAGCTTTCTTT. The whole variable domain, remainder taken from reference TRBV11-3 and TRBJ1-1, is EAGVVQSPRYKIIEKKQPVAFWCNPISGHNTLYWYLQNLGQGPELLIRYENEEAVDDSQLPKDRFSAERLKGVDSTLKIQPAELGDSAVYLCASSLGRGWDTEAFFGQGTRLTVV.

The chain carries TRBV18 and TRBJ2-1; D is unresolved. The germline V and J ends were trimmed by 2 bases and 7 bases, with 9 bases remaining between them. The CDR3 length is 13 residues. Germline V gives CDR1 KGHSH, CDR2 LQKENI. CDR3 nucleotides: TGTGCCAGCTCACCATTTCAGGCAAATGAGCAGTTCTTC. Its protein product is CASSPFQANEQFF.

V is TRBV20-1 and J is TRBJ1-5; 8 bases line up with TRBD1. The CDR3 consists of 12 residues. V trimming: 8 bases; J trimming: 4 bases; junction bases outside the gene matches: 4. Germline CDR1 and CDR2: DFQATT and SNEGSKA (reference sequence). CDR3 coding DNA: TGCAGTACACGACAGGGGAATCAGCCCCAGCATTTT. Protein sequence: CSTRQGNQPQHF.

This clonotype occurred many times. The chain combines TRBV7-2 with TRBJ2-1, with TRBD2 identical over 7 bases. Germline-derived CDR1 and CDR2 are SGHTA and FQGNSA. The CDR3 sequence is 17 residues long. V gave up 5 bases and J gave up 2 bases; unmatched junction bases: 12. CDR3 coding DNA: TGTGCCAGCAGCCAACTCCCGCGGGGGACCACCTACAATGAGCAGTTCTTC. It is translated as CASSQLPRGTTYNEQFF.

This chain uses TRBV7-2 with TRBJ1-2, with 7 bases matching TRBD1. The CDR3 has 14 residues. Trimming cost V 4 bases and J 1 base; bases outside gene matches: 3. CDR1 and CDR2 from the germline V gene are SGHTA and FQGNSA. CDR3 DNA: TGTGCCAGCAGCTCGGACAGGCTTAACTATGGCTACACCTTC. Translation gives CASSSDRLNYGYTF.